This entry features one T cell receptor beta chain sequence. Antigen: not known. Germline V gene lookup returns CDR1 MNHNY and CDR2 SVGAGI (reference sequence). The ends were cut back, 2 bases at V and 5 bases at J, with 3 bases in the middle. The length of the CDR3 is 11 residues. These data belong to a study of cytomegalovirus exposure and HLA in healthy donors. General study results and limits: A later analysis, which compared TCR beta chains of equal frequency, found the HLA-associated ones more clonally expanded. Earlier results showed most TCR beta V segments being productive about 87% or about 30% of the time. Later work associated roughly 17,000 TCR beta sequences with HLA alleles at 0.05 false discovery rate. Differences between HLA loci emerged in a later analysis of TCR association rates, with DRB1 most and HLA-C fewest.

This PCR relied on a set of 60 Vbeta primers and 13 Jbeta primers. Here immunoSEQ multiplex PCR was the method, and the copy in TCRdb shows in-frame clones only, minus some. Altogether 130,000 to 150,000 clones are present, roughly 80% being singletons, with the ten largest covering 6.5% to 8%. Input material: PBMCs. The TCR originated in a woman aged 40-49 years in good health and CMV-seropositive. The chain is built from TRBV6-6 and TRBJ1-2; D gene uncertain. The CDR3 is CASSYTYGYTF. CDR3 DNA: TGTGCCAGCAGTTACACTTATGGCTACACCTTC.